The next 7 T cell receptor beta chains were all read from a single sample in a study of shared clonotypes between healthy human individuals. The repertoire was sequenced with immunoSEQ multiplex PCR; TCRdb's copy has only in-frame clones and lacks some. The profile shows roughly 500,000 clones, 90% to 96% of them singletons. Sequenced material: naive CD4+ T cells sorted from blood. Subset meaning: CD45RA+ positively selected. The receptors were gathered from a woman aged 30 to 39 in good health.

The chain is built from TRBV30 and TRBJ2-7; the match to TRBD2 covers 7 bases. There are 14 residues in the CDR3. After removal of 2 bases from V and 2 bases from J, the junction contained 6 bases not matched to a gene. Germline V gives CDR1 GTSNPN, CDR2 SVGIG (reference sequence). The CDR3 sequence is CAWSTGTIAYEQYF. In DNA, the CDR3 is TGTGCCTGGAGTACCGGGACTATCGCCTACGAGCAGTACTTC. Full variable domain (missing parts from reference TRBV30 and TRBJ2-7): SQTIHQWPATLVQPVGSPLSLECTVEGTSNPNLYWYRQAAGRGLQLLFYSVGIGQISSEVPQNLSASRPQDRQFILSSKKLLLSDSGFYLCAWSTGTIAYEQYFGPGTRLTVT.

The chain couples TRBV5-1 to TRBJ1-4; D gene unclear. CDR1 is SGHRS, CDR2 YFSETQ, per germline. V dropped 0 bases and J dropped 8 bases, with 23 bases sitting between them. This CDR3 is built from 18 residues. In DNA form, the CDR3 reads TGCGCCAGCAGCTTGGGTGGCACGTCGGCAGACCTAGGGGAAAAACTGTTTTTT. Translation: CASSLGGTSADLGEKLFF.

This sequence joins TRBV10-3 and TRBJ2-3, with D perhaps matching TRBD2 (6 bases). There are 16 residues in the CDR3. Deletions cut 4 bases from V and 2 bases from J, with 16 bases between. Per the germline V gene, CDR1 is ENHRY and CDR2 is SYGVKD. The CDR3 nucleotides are TGTGCCATCAGTGGCAAAAGTAGCGGACCCACAGATACGCAGTATTTT. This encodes CAISGKSSGPTDTQYF.

In nucleotides, the CDR3 is TGCGCCAGCAGCTTGTTAGGGGTGCATACTGAAGCTTTCTTT. Residues: CASSLLGVHTEAFF. The chain joins TRBV5-1 to TRBJ1-1, with D tentatively TRBD1 (5 bases). Germline CDR1 is SGHRS and CDR2 is YFSETQ. The V end lost 1 base, the J end lost 5 bases, and 12 bases lay between the germline ends. The CDR3 contains 14 residues.

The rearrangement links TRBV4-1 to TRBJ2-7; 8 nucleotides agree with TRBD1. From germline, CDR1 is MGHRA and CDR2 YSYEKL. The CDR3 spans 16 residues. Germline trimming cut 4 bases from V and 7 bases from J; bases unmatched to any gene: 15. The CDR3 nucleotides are TGCGCCAGCAGCCGGTCCCGTTCGGTCAACAGGGGGGAGCAGTACTTC. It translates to CASSRSRSVNRGEQYF.

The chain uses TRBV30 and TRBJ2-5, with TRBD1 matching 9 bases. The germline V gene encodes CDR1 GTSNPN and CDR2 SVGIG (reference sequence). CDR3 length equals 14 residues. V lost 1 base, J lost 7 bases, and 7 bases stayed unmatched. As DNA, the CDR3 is TGTGCCTGGAGTGGGACAGGGGATTATGCGACCCAGTACTTC. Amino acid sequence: CAWSGTGDYATQYF. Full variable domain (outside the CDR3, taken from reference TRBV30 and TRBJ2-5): SQTIHQWPATLVQPVGSPLSLECTVEGTSNPNLYWYRQAAGRGLQLLFYSVGIGQISSEVPQNLSASRPQDRQFILSSKKLLLSDSGFYLCAWSGTGDYATQYFGPGTRLLVL.

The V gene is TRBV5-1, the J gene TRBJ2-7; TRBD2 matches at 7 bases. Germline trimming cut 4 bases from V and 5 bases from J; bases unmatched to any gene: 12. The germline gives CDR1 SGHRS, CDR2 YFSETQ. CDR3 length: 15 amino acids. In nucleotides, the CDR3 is TGCGCCAGCAGCCTGGCGGGAGATTTTCCCCACGAGCAGTACTTC. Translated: CASSLAGDFPHEQYF.